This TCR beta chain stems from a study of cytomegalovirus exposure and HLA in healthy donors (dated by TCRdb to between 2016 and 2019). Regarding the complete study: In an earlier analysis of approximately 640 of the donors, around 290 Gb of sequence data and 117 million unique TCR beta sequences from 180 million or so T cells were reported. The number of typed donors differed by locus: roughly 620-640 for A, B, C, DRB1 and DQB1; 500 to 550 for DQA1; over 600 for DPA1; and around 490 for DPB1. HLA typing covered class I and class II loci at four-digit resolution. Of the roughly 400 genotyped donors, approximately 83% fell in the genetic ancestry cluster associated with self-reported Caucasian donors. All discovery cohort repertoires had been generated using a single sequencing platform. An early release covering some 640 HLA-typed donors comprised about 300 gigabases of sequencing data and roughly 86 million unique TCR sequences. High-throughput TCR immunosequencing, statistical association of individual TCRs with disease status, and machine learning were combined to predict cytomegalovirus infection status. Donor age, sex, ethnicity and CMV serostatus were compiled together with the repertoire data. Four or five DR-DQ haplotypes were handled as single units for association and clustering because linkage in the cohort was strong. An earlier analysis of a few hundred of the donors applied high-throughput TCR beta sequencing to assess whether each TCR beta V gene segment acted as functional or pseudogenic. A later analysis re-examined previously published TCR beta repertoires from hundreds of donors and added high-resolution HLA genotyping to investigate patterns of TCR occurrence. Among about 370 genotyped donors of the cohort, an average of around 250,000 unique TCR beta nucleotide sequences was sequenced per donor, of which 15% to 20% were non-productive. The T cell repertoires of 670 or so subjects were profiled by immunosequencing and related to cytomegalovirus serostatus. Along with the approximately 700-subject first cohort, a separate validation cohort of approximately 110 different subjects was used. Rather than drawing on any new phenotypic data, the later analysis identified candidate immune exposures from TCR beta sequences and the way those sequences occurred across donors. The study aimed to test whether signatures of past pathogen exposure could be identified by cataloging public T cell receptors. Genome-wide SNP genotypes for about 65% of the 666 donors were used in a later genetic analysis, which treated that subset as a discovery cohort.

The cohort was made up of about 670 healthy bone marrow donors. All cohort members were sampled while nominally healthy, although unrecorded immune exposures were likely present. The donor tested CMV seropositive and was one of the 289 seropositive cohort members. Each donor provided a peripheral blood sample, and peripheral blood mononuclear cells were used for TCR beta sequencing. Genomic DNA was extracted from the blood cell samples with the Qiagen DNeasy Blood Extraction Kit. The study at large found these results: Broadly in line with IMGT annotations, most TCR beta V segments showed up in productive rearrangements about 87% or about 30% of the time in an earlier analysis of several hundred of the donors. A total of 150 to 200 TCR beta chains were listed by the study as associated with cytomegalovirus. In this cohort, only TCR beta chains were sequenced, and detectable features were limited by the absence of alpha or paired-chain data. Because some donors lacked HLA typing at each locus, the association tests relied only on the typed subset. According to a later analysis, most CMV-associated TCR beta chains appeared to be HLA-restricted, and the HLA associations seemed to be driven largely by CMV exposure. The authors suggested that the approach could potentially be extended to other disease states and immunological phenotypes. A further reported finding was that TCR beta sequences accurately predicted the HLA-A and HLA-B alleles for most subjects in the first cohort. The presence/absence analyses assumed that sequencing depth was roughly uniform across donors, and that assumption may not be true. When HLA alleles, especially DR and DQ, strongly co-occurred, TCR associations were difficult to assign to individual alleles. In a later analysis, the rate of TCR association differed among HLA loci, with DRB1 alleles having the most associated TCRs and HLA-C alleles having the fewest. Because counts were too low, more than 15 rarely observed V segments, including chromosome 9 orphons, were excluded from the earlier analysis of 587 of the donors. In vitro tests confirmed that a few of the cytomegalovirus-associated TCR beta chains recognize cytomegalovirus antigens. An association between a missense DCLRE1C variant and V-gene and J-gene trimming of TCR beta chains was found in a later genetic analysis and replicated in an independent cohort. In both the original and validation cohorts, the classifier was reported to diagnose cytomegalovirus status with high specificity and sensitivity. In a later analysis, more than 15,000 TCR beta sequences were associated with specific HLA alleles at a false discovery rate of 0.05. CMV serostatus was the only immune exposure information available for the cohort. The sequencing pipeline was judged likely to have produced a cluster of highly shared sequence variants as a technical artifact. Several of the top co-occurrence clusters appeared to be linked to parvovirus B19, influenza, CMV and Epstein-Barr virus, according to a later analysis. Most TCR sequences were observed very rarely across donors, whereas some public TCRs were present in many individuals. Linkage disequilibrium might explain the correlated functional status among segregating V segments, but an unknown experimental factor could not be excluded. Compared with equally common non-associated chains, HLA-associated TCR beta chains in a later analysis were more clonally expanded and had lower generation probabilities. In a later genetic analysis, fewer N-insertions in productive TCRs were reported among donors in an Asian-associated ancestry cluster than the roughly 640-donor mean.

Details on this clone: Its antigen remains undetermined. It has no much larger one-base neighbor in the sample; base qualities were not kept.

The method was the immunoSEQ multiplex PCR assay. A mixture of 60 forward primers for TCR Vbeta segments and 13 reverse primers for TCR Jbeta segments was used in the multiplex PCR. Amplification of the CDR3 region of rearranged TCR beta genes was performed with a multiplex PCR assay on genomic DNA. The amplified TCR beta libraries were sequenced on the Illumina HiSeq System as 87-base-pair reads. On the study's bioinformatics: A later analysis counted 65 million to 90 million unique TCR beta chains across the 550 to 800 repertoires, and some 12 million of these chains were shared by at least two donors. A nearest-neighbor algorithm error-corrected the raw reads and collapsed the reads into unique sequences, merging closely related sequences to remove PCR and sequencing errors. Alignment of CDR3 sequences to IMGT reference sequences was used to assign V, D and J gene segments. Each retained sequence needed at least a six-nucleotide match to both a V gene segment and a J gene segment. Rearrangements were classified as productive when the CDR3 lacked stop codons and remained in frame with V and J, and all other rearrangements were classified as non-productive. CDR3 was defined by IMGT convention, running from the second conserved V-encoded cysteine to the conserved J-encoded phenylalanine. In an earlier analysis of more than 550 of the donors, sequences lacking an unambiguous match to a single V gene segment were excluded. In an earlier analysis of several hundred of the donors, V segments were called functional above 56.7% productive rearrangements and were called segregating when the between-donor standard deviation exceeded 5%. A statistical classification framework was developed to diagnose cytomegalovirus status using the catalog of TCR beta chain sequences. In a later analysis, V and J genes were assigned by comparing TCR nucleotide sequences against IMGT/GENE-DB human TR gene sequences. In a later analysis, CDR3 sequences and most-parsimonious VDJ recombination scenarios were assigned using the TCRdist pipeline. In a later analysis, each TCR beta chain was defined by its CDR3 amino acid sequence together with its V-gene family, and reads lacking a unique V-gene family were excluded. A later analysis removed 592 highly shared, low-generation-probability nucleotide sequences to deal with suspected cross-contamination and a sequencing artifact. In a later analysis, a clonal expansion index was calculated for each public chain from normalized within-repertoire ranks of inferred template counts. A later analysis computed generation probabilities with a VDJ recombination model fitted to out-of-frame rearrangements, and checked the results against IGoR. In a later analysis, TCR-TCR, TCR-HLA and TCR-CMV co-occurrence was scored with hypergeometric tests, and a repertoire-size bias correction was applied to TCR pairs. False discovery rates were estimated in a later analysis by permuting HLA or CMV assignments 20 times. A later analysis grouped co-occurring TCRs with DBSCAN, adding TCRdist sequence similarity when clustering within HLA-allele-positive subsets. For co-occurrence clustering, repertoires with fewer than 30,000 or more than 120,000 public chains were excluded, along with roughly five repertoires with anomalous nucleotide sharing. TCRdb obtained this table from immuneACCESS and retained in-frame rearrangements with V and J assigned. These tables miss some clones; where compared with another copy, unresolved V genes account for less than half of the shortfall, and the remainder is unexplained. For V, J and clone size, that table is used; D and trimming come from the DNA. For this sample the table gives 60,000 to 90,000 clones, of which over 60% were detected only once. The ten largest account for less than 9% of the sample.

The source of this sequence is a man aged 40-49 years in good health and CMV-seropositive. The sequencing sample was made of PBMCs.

The base sequence is TGCGCCAGCAGCTTACAGGAGAACACTGAAGCTTTCTTT. Translated, it gives CASSLQENTEAFF. The chain employs TRBV5-1 and TRBJ1-1; TRBD1 is a possible D gene, resting on 5 matching bases. Counted from cysteine to phenylalanine, this CDR3 has 13 amino acids. Of the read, only the CDR3 DNA is kept; its 39 bases are in frame from base 1. V gives up 2 bases and J gives up 1 base, and the segment between their germline ends measures 6 bases. The germline V gene specifies SGHRS as CDR1 and YFSETQ as CDR2.